This T cell receptor beta chain was recovered during a study of shared T cell receptors in the human thymus (dated by TCRdb to the early 2020s). For the wider study: The study investigated the way shared, self-reactive T-cell receptor alpha chains are produced in the human thymus.

Only a few counts were recorded for this clone. It lacks a known antigen. No quality values exist for individual bases; no much larger clone is one base distant. The method behind the library was the immunoSEQ multiplex PCR assay. TCRdb's version of the immuneACCESS table is confined to in-frame rearrangements and falls short of the full clone set. An unresolved V gene accounts for under half of the shortfall where checked; the remainder is of unknown origin. This sample holds 500,000 to 550,000 clones; around 78% were observed only once. Jointly, the top ten make up 0.013% of the sample. CDR1 is given as SGHTA and CDR2 as FQGNSA, both from the germline V gene. Compared with germline, V lacks 5 bases and J lacks 5 bases; bases without a gene match: 9. The CDR3 has 17 amino acids, counting the end cysteine and phenylalanine. Only the CDR3 region is kept as DNA, spanning 51 bases read in frame from base 1.

The data also belong to a second study, concerning human thymus T cells. As the second publication notes: In Finland, the donors were immunologically healthy infants who were having open corrective cardiac surgery for congenital heart defects. Thymus tissue was collected as surgical resects that were removed during corrective cardiac surgery. Biased V and J gene segment usage appeared to be present in both thymic and peripheral blood repertoires. The related research reported highly overlapping thymic TCR repertoires among unrelated individuals. The study used under 10 infant thymus samples plus four related peripheral blood samples to characterize TCR alpha and beta repertoires. Donor ages ranged from roughly 6 to 250 days, and the cohort comprised six or seven male and a couple of female infants. Thymocytes were freed from the tissue by mechanical means and kept at -70 degrees C as pellets of roughly 8.5-31 million cells. A QIAsymphony instrument was used to extract genomic DNA from frozen cell pellets. TCRB and TCRAD loci were amplified from a standardized quantity of quality-controlled genomic DNA using the immunoSEQ multiplex PCR assay. The amplicons covered the V(D)J region and were long enough to include the CDR3 and to identify the V and J genes. The commercial immunoSEQ service was used to sequence amplicons on an Illumina platform. Primer bias and sequencing errors were corrected using previously described methods, and TCRAD and TCRB definitions followed the IMGT database. immunoSEQ Analyzer 3.0 and VDJTools were used for repertoire analysis, which covered basic statistics, V/J segment usage, diversity estimates, rarefaction and pairwise overlap. To estimate diversity, the Chao1, ChaoE, Efron-Thisted, Shannon and inverse Simpson indices were applied, and diversity was also estimated on datasets down-sampled to the smallest sample. Repertoire overlap was assessed by strict matching of CDR3 nucleotide sequence, V gene and J gene, and clustering was done by Jaccard-based multidimensional scaling. On average, thymus samples yielded roughly 770,000 unique TCRB clonotypes, whereas blood samples yielded 75,000 to 95,000.

The TCR was taken from a boy in the first two years of life with a congenital heart defect. Donor details come from another sample of the same person, matched by shared clones. This receptor chain uses TRBV7-2 and TRBJ2-7; 16 central bases correspond to TRBD2. The sequencing input was thymocytes. CDR3 loop: CASSPSGLAGGPHEQYF. The DNA sequence is as follows: TGTGCCAGCAGCCCGTCGGGACTAGCGGGAGGGCCTCACGAGCAGTACTTC.